This T cell receptor beta chain was sequenced in a study of shared clonotypes between healthy human individuals. Overall study results and limits: Blood was the sole source, and tissue repertoires probably differ.

Memory CD4+ cells were the fraction left after CD45RA+ naive selection. Assay used: immunoSEQ multiplex PCR; TCRdb lists only in-frame clones, some missing. The data contain millions of clones, approximately 95% of them seen just once; the ten biggest clones take up 0.3% to 0.4%. This clone has just a few counts. Its antigen is as yet unknown. Different DNA sequences within this sample yield the same CDR3. The sequence was obtained from a young man in good health. Some clones in this sample may be carry-over from other donors' samples. Material: naive CD4+ T cells from PBMCs. The subset was: CD45RA+ positively selected.

Here the CDR3 reads CASSPLTGDTEAFF. In nucleotides, the CDR3 is TGTGCCAGCTCACCCCTGACAGGGGACACTGAAGCTTTCTTT. J is TRBJ1-1 and V is TRBV18; TRBD1 matches 8 bases. The V and J ends lost 3 bases and 3 bases, in that order; junction bases with no gene match: 3. There are 14 residues in the CDR3. Germline V gives CDR1 KGHSH, CDR2 LQKENI.